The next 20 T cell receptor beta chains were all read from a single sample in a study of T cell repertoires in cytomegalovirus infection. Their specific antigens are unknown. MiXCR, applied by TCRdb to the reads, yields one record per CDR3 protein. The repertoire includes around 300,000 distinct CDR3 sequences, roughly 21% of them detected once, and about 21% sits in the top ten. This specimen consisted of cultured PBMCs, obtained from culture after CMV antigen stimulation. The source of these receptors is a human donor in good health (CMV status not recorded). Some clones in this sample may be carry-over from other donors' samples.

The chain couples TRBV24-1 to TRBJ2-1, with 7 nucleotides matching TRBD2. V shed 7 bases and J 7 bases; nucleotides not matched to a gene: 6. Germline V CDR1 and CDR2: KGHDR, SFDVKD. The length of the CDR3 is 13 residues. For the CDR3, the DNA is TGTGCCACCAGAGCTGGCGGGAGTAATGAGCAGTTCTTC. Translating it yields CATRAGGSNEQFF.

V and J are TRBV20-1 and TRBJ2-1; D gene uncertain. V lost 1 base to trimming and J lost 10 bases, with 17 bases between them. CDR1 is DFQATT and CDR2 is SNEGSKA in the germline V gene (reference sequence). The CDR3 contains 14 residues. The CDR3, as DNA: TGCAGTGCTAGAGTAGATACAGCTACGAGGGAGCAGTTCTTC. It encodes CSARVDTATREQFF.

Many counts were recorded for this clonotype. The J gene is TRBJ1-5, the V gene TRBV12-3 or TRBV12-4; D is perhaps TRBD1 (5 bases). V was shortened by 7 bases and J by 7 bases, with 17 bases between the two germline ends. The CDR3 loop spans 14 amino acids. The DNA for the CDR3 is TGTGCCAGCACTCTACGAAGGGGATCCCAGCCCCAGCATTTT. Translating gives CASTLRRGSQPQHF.

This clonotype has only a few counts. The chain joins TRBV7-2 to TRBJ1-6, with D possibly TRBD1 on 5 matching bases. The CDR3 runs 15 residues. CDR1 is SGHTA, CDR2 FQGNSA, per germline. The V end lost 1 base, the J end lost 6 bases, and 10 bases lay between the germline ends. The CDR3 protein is CASSLGSGINSPLHF. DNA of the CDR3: TGTGCCAGCAGCTTAGGGTCAGGGATTAATTCACCCCTCCACTTT.

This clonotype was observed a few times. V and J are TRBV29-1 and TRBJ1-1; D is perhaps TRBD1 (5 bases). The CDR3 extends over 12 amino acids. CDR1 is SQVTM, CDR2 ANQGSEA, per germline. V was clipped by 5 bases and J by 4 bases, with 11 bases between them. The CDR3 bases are TGCAGCGTTCGGGGCAGGACCACTGAAGCTTTCTTT. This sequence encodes CSVRGRTTEAFF.

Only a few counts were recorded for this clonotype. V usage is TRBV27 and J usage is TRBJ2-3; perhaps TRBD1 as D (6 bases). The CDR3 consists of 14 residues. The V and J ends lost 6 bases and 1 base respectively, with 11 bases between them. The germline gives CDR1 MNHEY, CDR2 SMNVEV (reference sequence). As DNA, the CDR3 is TGTGCCAGCAGGCCCACAGGGCGCACAGATACGCAGTATTTT. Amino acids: CASRPTGRTDTQYF.

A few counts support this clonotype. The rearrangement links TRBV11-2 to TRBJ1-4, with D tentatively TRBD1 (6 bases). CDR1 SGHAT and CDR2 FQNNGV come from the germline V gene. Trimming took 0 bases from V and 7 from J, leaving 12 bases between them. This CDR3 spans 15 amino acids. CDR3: CASSLDRGGGEKLFF. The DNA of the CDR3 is TGTGCCAGCAGCTTAGATCGGGGGGGCGGTGAAAAACTGTTTTTT.

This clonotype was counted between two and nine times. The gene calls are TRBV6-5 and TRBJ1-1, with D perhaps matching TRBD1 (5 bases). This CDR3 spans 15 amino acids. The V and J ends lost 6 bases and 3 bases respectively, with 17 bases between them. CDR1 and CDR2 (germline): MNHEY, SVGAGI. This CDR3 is CASSRGSSGDTEAFF. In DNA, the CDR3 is TGTGCCAGCAGCCGCGGGTCGTCGGGGGACACTGAAGCTTTCTTT.

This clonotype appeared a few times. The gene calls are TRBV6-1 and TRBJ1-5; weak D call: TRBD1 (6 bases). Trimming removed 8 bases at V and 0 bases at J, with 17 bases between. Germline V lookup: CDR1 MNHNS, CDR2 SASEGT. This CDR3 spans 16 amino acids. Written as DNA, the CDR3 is TGTGCCAGCCGGACGGGGACACCGAATAGCAATCAGCCCCAGCATTTT. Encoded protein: CASRTGTPNSNQPQHF.

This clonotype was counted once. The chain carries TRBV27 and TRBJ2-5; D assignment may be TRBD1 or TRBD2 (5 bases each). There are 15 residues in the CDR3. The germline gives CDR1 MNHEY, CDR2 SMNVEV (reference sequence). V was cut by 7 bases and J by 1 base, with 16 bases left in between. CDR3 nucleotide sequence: TGTGCCAGCACCCTCGGGGCCGGCGGCCAAGAGACCCAGTACTTC. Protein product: CASTLGAGGQETQYF.

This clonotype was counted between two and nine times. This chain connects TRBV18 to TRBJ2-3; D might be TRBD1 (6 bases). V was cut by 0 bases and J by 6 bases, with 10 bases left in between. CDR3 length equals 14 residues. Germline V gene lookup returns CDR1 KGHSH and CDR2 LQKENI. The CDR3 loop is CASSPPAGEDTQYF. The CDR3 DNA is TGTGCCAGCTCACCACCGGCAGGGGAGGATACGCAGTATTTT.

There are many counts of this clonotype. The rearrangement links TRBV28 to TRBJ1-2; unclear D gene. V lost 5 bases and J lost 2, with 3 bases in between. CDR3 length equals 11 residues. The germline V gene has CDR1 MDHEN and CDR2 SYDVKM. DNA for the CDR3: TGTGCCAGCAGTCCAAACTATGGCTACACCTTC. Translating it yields CASSPNYGYTF.

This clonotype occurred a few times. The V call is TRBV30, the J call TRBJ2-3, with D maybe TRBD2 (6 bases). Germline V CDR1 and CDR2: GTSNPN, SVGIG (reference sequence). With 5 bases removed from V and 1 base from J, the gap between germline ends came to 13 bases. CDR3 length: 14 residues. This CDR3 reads CAWDPGLRTDTQYF. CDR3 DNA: TGTGCCTGGGATCCGGGACTGCGCACAGATACGCAGTATTTT.

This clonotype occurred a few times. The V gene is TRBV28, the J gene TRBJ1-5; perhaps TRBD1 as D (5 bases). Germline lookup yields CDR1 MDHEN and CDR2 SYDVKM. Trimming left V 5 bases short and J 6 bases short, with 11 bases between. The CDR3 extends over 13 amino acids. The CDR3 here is CASSIQATQPQHF. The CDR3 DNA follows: TGTGCCAGCAGTATACAGGCCACTCAGCCCCAGCATTTT.

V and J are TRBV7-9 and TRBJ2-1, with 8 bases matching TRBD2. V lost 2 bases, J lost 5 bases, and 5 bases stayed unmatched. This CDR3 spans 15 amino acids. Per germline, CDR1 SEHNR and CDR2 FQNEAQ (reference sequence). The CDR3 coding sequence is TGTGCCAGCAGCTTAACGGGAGGGTCACACAATGAGCAGTTCTTC. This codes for CASSLTGGSHNEQFF.

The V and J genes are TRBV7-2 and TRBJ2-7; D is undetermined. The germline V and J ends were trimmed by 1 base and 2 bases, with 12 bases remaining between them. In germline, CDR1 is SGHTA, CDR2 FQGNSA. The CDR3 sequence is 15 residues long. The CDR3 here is CASSLDAASTYEQYF. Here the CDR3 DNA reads TGTGCCAGCAGCTTAGACGCCGCCAGCACCTACGAGCAGTACTTC.

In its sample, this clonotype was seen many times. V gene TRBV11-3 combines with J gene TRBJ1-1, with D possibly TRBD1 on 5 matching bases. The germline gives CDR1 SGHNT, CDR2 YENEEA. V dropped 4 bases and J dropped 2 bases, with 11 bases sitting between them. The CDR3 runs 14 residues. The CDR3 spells CASSWGTLNTEAFF. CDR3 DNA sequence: TGTGCCAGCAGCTGGGGGACCCTTAACACTGAAGCTTTCTTT.

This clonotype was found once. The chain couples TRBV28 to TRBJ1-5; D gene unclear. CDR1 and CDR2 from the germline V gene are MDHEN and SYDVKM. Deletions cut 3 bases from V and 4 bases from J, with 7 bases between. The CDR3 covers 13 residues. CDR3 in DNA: TGTGCCAGCAGTTTCTCGGCGAATCAGCCCCAGCATTTT. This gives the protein CASSFSANQPQHF.

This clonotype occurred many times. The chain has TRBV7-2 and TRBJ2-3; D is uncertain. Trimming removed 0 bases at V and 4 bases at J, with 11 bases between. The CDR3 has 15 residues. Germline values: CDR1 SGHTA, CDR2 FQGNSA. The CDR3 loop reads CASSLADTFSDTQYF. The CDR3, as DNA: TGTGCCAGCAGCTTAGCGGATACCTTTTCAGATACGCAGTATTTT.

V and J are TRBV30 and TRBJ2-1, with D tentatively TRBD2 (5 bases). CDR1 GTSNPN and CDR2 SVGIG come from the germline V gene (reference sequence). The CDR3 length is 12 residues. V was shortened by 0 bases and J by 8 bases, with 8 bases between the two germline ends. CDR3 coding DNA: TGTGCCTGGAGTGTAGTGCGGGATGAGCAGTTCTTC. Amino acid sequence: CAWSVVRDEQFF.